The 12 T cell receptor beta chains reported below all come from one sample, sequenced in a study of cytomegalovirus exposure and HLA in healthy donors. Amplification used 60 Vbeta primers and 13 Jbeta primers. Assay used: immunoSEQ multiplex PCR; TCRdb lists only in-frame clones, some missing. Altogether roughly 100,000 clones are present, over 70% being singletons, with the ten largest covering roughly 6%. What was sequenced was PBMCs. The receptor set was obtained from a male donor in good health and CMV-seronegative.

This clone was detected once. This chain uses TRBV9 with TRBJ2-3, with 8 bases lining up with TRBD2. V was pared by 0 bases and J by 4 bases, with 7 bases of the junction left unmatched. Germline V lookup: CDR1 SGDLS, CDR2 YYNGEE. The CDR3 loop spans 16 amino acids. The CDR3 protein is CASSVESGGPADTQYF. The CDR3, as DNA: TGTGCCAGCAGCGTAGAGTCGGGAGGGCCGGCAGATACGCAGTATTTT.

The CDR3 is CAISDGQSFAGNTIYF. CDR3 nucleotide sequence: TGTGCCATCAGTGATGGGCAGTCTTTCGCTGGAAACACCATATATTTT. The chain combines TRBV10-3 with TRBJ1-3, with D hard to call. V dropped 3 bases and J dropped 2 bases, with 14 bases sitting between them. There are 16 residues in the CDR3. Germline-derived CDR1 and CDR2 are ENHRY and SYGVKD.

The chain joins TRBV9 to TRBJ1-2; a possible D gene is TRBD1 (6 bases). The CDR3 consists of 16 residues. Trimming took 0 bases from V and 2 from J, leaving 14 bases between them. In germline, CDR1 is SGDLS, CDR2 YYNGEE. The CDR3 nucleotides are TGTGCCAGCAGCGTAGGAGGGACACCCTCCAACTATGGCTACACCTTC. Protein sequence: CASSVGGTPSNYGYTF.

The chain uses TRBV27 and TRBJ1-2; 11 nucleotides line up with TRBD1. The germline CDR1 and CDR2 sequences are MNHEY and SMNVEV (reference sequence). Unmatched junction bases numbered 5, after V lost 3 bases and J lost 8 bases. CDR3 length: 14 amino acids. The CDR3 is CASSFSGTGGGYTF. The CDR3 nucleotides are TGTGCCAGCAGTTTTTCCGGGACAGGGGGAGGCTACACCTTC.

The chain links TRBV7-9 to TRBJ1-5; D gene unclear. Between the trimmed V and J ends, which lost 5 bases and 6 bases, there was a span of 8 bases. The CDR3 extends over 12 amino acids. Germline assignment: CDR1 SEHNR and CDR2 FQNEAQ (reference sequence). CDR3 protein: CASSRAGQPQHF. The DNA of the CDR3 is TGTGCCAGCAGCCGAGCGGGTCAGCCCCAGCATTTT.

This chain uses TRBV2 with TRBJ1-3; 8 positions match TRBD1. J gave up 0 bases and V 5 bases, and 3 bases lay outside the gene matches. Germline V lookup: CDR1 SNHLY, CDR2 FYNNEI. This CDR3 contains 15 residues. The CDR3, as DNA: TGTGCCAGCAGTACGGACAGGGCCTCTGGAAACACCATATATTTT. This codes for CASSTDRASGNTIYF.

This rearrangement joins TRBV28 to TRBJ1-2; TRBD1 aligns across 7 bases. The germline V gene encodes CDR1 MDHEN and CDR2 SYDVKM. The trim removed 2 bases at V and 2 bases at J, leaving 5 bases unmatched. This CDR3 is built from 15 residues. The CDR3, as DNA: TGTGCCAGCAGTTTAACACAGGGGAGGAACTATGGCTACACCTTC. It encodes CASSLTQGRNYGYTF.

The J gene is TRBJ2-7, the V gene TRBV7-3; 8 positions agree with TRBD1. Trimming cost V 0 bases and J 4 bases; bases outside gene matches: 5. The V gene's germline CDR1 is SGHTA and CDR2 FQGTGA. This CDR3 comprises 15 residues. The CDR3 region has the DNA TGTGCCAGCAGCTTAACCGGGACAGGAATTTACGAGCAGTACTTC. Protein: CASSLTGTGIYEQYF. Looking up the rest from reference TRBV7-3 and TRBJ2-7 gives the full variable domain: GAGVSQTPSNKVTEKGKYVELRCDPISGHTALYWYRQSLGQGPEFLIYFQGTGAADDSGLPNDRFFAVRPEGSVSTLKIQRTERGDSAVYLCASSLTGTGIYEQYFGPGTRLTVT.

The rearrangement joins TRBV5-1 to TRBJ2-5; D gene ambiguous. CDR3 size: 11 residues. Germline V gene data show CDR1 as SGHRS and CDR2 as YFSETQ. V lost 2 bases and J 5 bases, leaving 4 bases between the germline ends. CDR3 region: CASSFAETQYF. The CDR3 region has the DNA TGCGCCAGCAGCTTTGCGGAGACCCAGTACTTC.

The J gene is TRBJ2-7, the V gene TRBV29-1, with 7 bases aligning to TRBD1. J was trimmed by 3 bases and V by 0 bases; bases with no gene match: 8. This CDR3 has 15 amino acids. From germline, CDR1 is SQVTM and CDR2 ANQGSEA. CDR3 DNA sequence: TGCAGCGTTGAAGATACCCCAGGGGGTGACTACGAGCAGTACTTC. Translation gives CSVEDTPGGDYEQYF.

This chain links TRBV5-1 with TRBJ2-7; D remains ambiguous. Germline V gene lookup returns CDR1 SGHRS and CDR2 YFSETQ. The CDR3 runs 14 residues. Trimming stripped 0 bases from V and 0 bases from J, with 7 bases between. CDR3 sequence (DNA): TGCGCCAGCAGCTTGGTTGGAGACTCCTACGAGCAGTACTTC. Translation: CASSLVGDSYEQYF.

This clone showed up just once. This sequence joins TRBV27 and TRBJ2-5; TRBD2 matches at 7 bases. The DNA end favors TRBJ2-7, so the J call may be wrong. This CDR3 spans 16 amino acids. CDR1 and CDR2 (germline): MNHEY, SMNVEV (reference sequence). The DNA for the CDR3 is TGTGCCAGCAGTTGGGCACTAGCGTCGGACACCTACGAGCAGTACTTC. It yields the protein CASSWALASDTYEQYF.